Listed below are T cell receptor beta chains from one sample, sequenced in a study of T-cell reconstitution after alpha-beta-depleted transplantation in children. One entry per CDR3 protein results from TCRdb running MiXCR on the PCR reads. The sample lists hundreds of thousands of distinct CDR3 sequences, 23% occurring once. The specimen comprised PBMCs, mostly from graft donor cells, sampled 360 days after TCRalphabeta/CD19-depleted stem cell transplant. Every receptor here comes from a boy under three years old who had a stem cell transplant for acute myeloid leukemia, so the T cells may come from the graft donor. Both conserved end residues are part of each CDR3. A D gene is named only where the DNA matches it firmly. Not every row has a clone size; where given, it reads once, few, many or a size class.

size	D	V	J	CDR3
few	-	TRBV4-3	TRBJ2-4	CASSQVSDGIQYF
-	TRBD2	TRBV2	TRBJ2-4	CASSPRLASYAKNIQYF
once	TRBD1	TRBV6-5	TRBJ1-5	CASSYPGTEGVGPQHF
-	TRBD2	TRBV6-5	TRBJ2-1	CASSLDGGDSYNEQFF
few	TRBD1	TRBV6-1	TRBJ2-7	CASTHRGTPREQYF
-	-	TRBV13	TRBJ2-2	CASSPSGTSTGELFF
-	TRBD2	TRBV4-1	TRBJ2-2	CASSLRGLAGGQNTGELFF
-	TRBD1	TRBV6-1	TRBJ2-3	CASSEAWTGSTDTQYF
few	-	TRBV20-1	TRBJ2-6	CSARAGTSGANVLTF
many	-	TRBV15	TRBJ2-5	CATSREVETQYF
-	-	TRBV9	TRBJ2-1	CASSDTSYNEQFF
many	-	TRBV15	TRBJ1-2	CATSRPTGPTTFNYGYTF
few	-	TRBV20-1	TRBJ1-5	CSATAGVHQPQHF
many	-	TRBV28	TRBJ2-1	CASSLFMGNNEQFF
many	TRBD1	TRBV29-1	TRBJ2-7	CSVEVPPGTGPYEQYF
few	TRBD2	TRBV4-3	TRBJ2-3	CASSQDATSGGDTQYF
-	TRBD2	TRBV4-2	TRBJ2-3	CASSQGTSVSDTQYF
-	-	TRBV7-9	TRBJ2-3	CASSYSSWDTQYF
-	TRBD1	TRBV9	TRBJ1-4	CASSGGQGLTNEKLFF
few	TRBD2	TRBV6-5	TRBJ2-5	CASSYSPGRAETQYF
-	TRBD2	TRBV11-2	TRBJ2-5	CASSSQWLAGGKQETQYF
few	-	TRBV20-1	TRBJ2-2	CSARNGDIANTGELFF
few	-	TRBV12-3/TRBV12-4	TRBJ2-2	CASSLLVITGELFF
-	-	TRBV24-1	TRBJ2-6	CATSPQGRGANVLTF
-	-	TRBV7-9	TRBJ2-1	CASSLATSVQFF
-	-	TRBV4-2	TRBJ1-2	CASSQETGRNYGYTF
few	TRBD1	TRBV9	TRBJ2-1	CASSHDRGSYNEQFF
-	-	TRBV30	TRBJ2-1	CAWRRVLADLDNEQFF
-	TRBD2	TRBV14	TRBJ2-3	CASSHGREGRDTQYF
few	-	TRBV20-1	TRBJ2-1	CRPSGGGLYNEQFF
many	-	TRBV12-3/TRBV12-4	TRBJ2-3	CASTQGDTQYF
-	TRBD1	TRBV11-2	TRBJ2-3	CASSLRTGTTDTQYF
many	-	TRBV3-1	TRBJ2-7	CASSRGKEQYF
few	TRBD1	TRBV20-1	TRBJ2-7	CSANRDRGLRYEQYF
many	TRBD2	TRBV7-3	TRBJ2-1	CASSFSGGASDEQFF
few	-	TRBV12-3/TRBV12-4	TRBJ2-7	CASSLGGGGTYEQYF
-	TRBD2	TRBV20-1	TRBJ2-3	CSAGTSPTDTQYF
many	-	TRBV20-1	TRBJ2-1	CSASVFGWTNEQFF
many	-	TRBV6-2/TRBV6-3	TRBJ2-5	CASSRTFQETQYF
many	-	TRBV20-1	TRBJ2-6	CSARDELRVSGANVLTF
many	TRBD1	TRBV4-3	TRBJ2-4	CASSQKIDLGQGFKNIQYF
many	-	TRBV29-1	TRBJ1-5	CSVESRVSSNQPQHF
few	TRBD2	TRBV20-1	TRBJ2-2	CSARGGLAGSFTGELFF
-	-	TRBV20-1	TRBJ2-1	CSASPFAGGQNEQFF
-	-	TRBV5-6	TRBJ1-1	CASSPNRRGTEAFF
-	TRBD1	TRBV24-1	TRBJ2-3	CATSALLGGGQGVDTQYF
many	-	TRBV28	TRBJ2-7	CASSLPTTPSYEQYF
few	TRBD1	TRBV12-3/TRBV12-4	TRBJ1-1	CASSLMGQGERFYEAFF
-	-	TRBV18	TRBJ2-7	CASSQGKYEQYF
-	-	TRBV20-1	TRBJ2-7	CSAGAQLRQNLYEQYF